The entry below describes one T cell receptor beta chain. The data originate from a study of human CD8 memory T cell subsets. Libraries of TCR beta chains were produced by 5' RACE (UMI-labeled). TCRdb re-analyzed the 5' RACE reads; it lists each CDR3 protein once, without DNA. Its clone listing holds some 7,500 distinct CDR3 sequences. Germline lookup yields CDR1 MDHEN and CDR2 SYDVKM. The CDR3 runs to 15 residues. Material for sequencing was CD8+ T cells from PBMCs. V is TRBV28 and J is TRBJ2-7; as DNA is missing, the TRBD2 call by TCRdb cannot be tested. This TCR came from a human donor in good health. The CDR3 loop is CASSKPRDYSYEQYF.